These 11 T cell receptor beta chains were sequenced from one sample in a study of long-term antiretroviral therapy in people with HIV. Runs used v3.0 of the immunoSEQ assay and were done at survey level. TCRdb's table, derived via immunoSEQ multiplex PCR, lists solely in-frame clones and lacks some. The sample comprises more than 35,000 clones, 75% to 90% of which are singletons, and approximately 5.3% rests with the top ten. The sample was unsorted PBMCs, taken 1.5 years after starting antiretroviral therapy. Every receptor here comes from a man aged 18 to 29 with HIV.

This clone was observed a few times. The chain has TRBV6-5 and TRBJ1-3, with unresolved D. Germline V CDR1 and CDR2: MNHEY, SVGAGI. The CDR3 contains 15 residues. Trimming pared 0 bases from V and 0 bases from J, leaving 6 bases between. The CDR3 here is CASSYSMSSGNTIYF. The CDR3 nucleotides read TGTGCCAGCAGTTACTCTATGAGCTCTGGAAACACCATATATTTT.

This clone appeared a single time. The junction differs from germline at one of its ends, possibly a read error. This chain joins TRBV7-7 and TRBJ2-7; D not certain. This CDR3 region has 15 residues. In germline, CDR1 is SSHAT, CDR2 FNYEAQ (reference sequence). CDR3 amino acids: CASSLEPPKPYEQYF. CDR3 nucleotide sequence: TGTGCTAGCAGCTTAGAGCCTCCTAAACCCTACGAGCAGTACTTC.

The rearrangement links TRBV5-4 to TRBJ2-7; TRBD1 might be the D (6 bases). The CDR3 covers 14 residues. Germline CDR1 reads SGHNT; CDR2 reads YYREEE (reference sequence). The V and J ends lost 2 bases and 5 bases respectively, with 14 bases between them. CDR3 sequence (DNA): TGTGCCAGCAGCTTCGGCAGGGGTTTTGACGAGCAGTACTTC. Translation: CASSFGRGFDEQYF.

In this sample, this clone turned up a few times. The chain recombines TRBV7-9 with TRBJ2-7; D remains ambiguous. With 4 bases removed from V and 3 bases from J, the gap between germline ends came to 10 bases. Germline V gene sequence: CDR1 SEHNR, CDR2 FQNEAQ (reference sequence). The CDR3 length is 13 residues. The CDR3 nucleotides are TGTGCCAGCAGCTCGGACGGATACTACGAGCAGTACTTC. This gives the protein CASSSDGYYEQYF.

The CDR3 region is CASSLYLAAFF. As DNA, the CDR3 is TGTGCCAGCAGCTTGTACTTAGCAGCTTTCTTT. The V gene is TRBV5-8, the J gene TRBJ1-1, with D hard to call. The CDR3 totals 11 residues. Deletions cut 1 base from V and 10 bases from J, with 8 bases between. Germline V CDR1 and CDR2: SGHTS, YDEGEE.

The CDR3: CASSQDRVSGNTIYF. CDR3 coding DNA: TGCGCCAGCAGCCAGGACAGAGTCTCTGGAAACACCATATATTTT. This chain links TRBV4-1 with TRBJ1-3; D perhaps matches TRBD1 (6 bases). V shed 3 bases and J shed 0 bases, with 9 bases lying between them. Germline CDR1 reads MGHRA; CDR2 reads YSYEKL. The CDR3 is made up of 15 amino acids.

The chain carries TRBV18 and TRBJ2-5; no definite D call. There are 15 residues in the CDR3. CDR1 and CDR2 (germline): KGHSH, LQKENI. Trimming took 3 bases from V and 5 from J, leaving 16 bases between them. Here the CDR3 reads CASSPFNLATETQYF. The DNA for the CDR3 is TGTGCCAGCTCACCGTTTAATCTCGCGACGGAGACCCAGTACTTC.

The chain joins TRBV4-1 to TRBJ2-7; TRBD2 is a possible D gene (6 bases). V lost 0 bases to trimming and J lost 10 bases, with 16 bases between them. The germline V gene encodes CDR1 MGHRA and CDR2 YSYEKL. The CDR3 has 14 amino acids. CDR3 DNA sequence: TGCGCCAGCAGCCAAGAAGGGAGGACCACGGACCAGTACTTC. It translates to CASSQEGRTTDQYF.

The V call is TRBV2, the J call TRBJ2-3; 13 bases fit TRBD2. V shed 8 bases and J 4 bases; nucleotides not matched to a gene: 21. This CDR3 has 20 residues. Germline V lookup: CDR1 SNHLY, CDR2 FYNNEI. CDR3 sequence (DNA): TGTGCCAGCGCGATATCCGGGACTAGCGGGATTGGATTGGTCGCAGATACGCAGTATTTT. Protein: CASAISGTSGIGLVADTQYF. Complete variable domain (other parts from reference TRBV2 and TRBJ2-3): EPEVTQTPSHQVTQMGQEVILRCVPISNHLYFYWYRQILGQKVEFLVSFYNNEISEKSEIFDDQFSVERPDGSNFTLKIRSTKLEDSAMYFCASAISGTSGIGLVADTQYFGPGTRLTVL.

The chain carries TRBV7-2 and TRBJ2-7; 9 bases fit TRBD2. Trimming took 1 base from V and 3 from J; bases not matched to a gene: 4. Germline loops: CDR1 SGHTA, CDR2 FQGNSA. CDR3 length: 15 amino acids. CDR3 sequence (DNA): TGTGCCAGCAGCTTAGAAGCGGGAGGTAACTACGAGCAGTACTTC. This translates into CASSLEAGGNYEQYF.

In this sample, this clone turned up a few times. The rearrangement uses TRBV4-3 and TRBJ2-2; TRBD2 might be the D (6 bases). Per the germline V gene, CDR1 is LGHNA and CDR2 is YSLEER. The CDR3 loop spans 15 amino acids. Trimming took off 3 bases at V and 5 bases at J, with 13 bases between the two ends. The CDR3 sequence: CASSQGTVTTGELFF. The CDR3, as DNA: TGCGCCAGCAGCCAGGGGACTGTAACTACCGGGGAGCTGTTTTTT.